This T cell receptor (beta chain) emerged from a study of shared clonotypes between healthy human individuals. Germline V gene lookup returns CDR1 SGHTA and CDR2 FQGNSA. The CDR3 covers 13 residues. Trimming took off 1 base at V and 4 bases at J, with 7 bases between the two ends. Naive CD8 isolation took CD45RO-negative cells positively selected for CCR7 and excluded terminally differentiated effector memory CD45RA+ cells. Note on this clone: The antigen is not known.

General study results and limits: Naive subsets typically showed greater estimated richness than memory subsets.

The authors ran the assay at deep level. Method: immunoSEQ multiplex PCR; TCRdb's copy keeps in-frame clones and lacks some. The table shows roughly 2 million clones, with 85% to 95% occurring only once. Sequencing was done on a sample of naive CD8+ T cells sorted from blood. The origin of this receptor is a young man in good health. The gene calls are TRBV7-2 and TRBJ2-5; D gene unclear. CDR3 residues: CASSLVTPETQYF. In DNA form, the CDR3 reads TGTGCCAGCAGCTTAGTTACCCCAGAGACCCAGTACTTC.